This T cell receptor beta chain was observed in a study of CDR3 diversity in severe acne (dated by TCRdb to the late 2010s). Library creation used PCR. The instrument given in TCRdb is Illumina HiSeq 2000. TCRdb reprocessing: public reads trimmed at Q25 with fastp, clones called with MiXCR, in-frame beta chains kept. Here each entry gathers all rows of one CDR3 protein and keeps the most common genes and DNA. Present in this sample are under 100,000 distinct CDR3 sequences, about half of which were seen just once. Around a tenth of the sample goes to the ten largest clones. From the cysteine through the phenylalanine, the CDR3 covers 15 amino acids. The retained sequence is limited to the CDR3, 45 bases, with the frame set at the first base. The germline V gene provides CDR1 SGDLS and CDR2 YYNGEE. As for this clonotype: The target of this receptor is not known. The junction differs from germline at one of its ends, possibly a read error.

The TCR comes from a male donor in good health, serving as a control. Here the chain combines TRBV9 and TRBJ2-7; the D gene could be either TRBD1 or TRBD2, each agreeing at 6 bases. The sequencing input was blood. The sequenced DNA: TGTGCCAGCAGCGCCGGGGGCGCGAGCTCCTATGAGCAGTACTTC. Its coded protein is CASSAGGASSYEQYF.